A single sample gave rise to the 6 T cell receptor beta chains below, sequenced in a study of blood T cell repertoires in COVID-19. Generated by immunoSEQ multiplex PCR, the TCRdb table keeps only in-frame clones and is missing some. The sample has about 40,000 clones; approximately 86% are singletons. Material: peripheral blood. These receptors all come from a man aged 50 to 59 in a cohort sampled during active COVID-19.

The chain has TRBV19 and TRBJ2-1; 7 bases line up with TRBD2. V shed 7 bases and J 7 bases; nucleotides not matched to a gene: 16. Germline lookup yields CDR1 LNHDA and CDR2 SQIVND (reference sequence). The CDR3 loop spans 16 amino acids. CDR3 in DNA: TGTGCCAGTACCGCATTCGGGCGGGAGAGGTTGAATGAGCAGTTCTTC. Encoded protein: CASTAFGRERLNEQFF.

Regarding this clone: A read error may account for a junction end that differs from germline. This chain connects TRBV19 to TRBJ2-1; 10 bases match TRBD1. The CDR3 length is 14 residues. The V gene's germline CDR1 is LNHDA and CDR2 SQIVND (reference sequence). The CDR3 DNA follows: TGTACCAGTAGCCTCCGGGACAGGGGTAATGAGCAGTTCTTC. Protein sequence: CTSSLRDRGNEQFF.

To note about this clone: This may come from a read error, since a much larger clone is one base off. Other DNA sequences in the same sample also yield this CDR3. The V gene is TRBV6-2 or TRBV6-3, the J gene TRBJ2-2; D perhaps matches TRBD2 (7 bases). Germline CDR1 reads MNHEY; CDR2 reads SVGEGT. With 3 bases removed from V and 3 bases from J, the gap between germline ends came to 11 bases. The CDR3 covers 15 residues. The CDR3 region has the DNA TGTGCCAGCAGTTATCGGGGGGCGGACACCGGGGAGCTGTTTTTT. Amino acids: CASSYRGADTGELFF.

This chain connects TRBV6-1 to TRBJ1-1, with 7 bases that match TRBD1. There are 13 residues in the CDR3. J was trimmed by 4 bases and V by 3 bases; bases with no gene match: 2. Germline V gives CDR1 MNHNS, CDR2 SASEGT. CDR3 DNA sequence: TGTGCCAGCAGTGAGAGGGGGCTCACTGAAGCTTTCTTT. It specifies CASSERGLTEAFF.

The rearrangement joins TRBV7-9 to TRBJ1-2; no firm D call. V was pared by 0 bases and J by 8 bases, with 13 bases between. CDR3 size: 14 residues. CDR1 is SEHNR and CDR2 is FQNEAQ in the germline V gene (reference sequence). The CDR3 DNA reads TGTGCCAGCAGCTTAGCCGCCCCCTCGGGAGGCTACACCTTC. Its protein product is CASSLAAPSGGYTF.

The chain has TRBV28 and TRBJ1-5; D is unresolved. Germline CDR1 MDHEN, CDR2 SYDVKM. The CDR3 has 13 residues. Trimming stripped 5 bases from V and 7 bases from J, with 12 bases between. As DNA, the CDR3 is TGTGCCAGCAGTCCTTCGGGGTGGCAGCCCCAGCATTTT. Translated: CASSPSGWQPQHF.